The following is a TCR beta chain sequence with its context. The record originates from a study of shared clonotypes between healthy human individuals. The germline V gene encodes CDR1 SGHRS and CDR2 YFSETQ. This CDR3 has 17 residues. With V trimmed by 1 base and J by 5 bases, 8 bases remained unmatched. The assay was immunoSEQ multiplex PCR, and TCRdb's table has in-frame clones only and misses some. Of about 1.5 million clones in the sample, over 95% were seen once. Material for sequencing was naive CD4+ T cells sorted from blood. Subset denoted: CD45RA+ positively selected. The gene calls are TRBV5-1 and TRBJ2-2; 10 bases match TRBD2. This sequence originates from a man between 25 and 39 years old in good health. Written as DNA, the CDR3 is TGCGCCAGCAGCTTGATCAGCGGGAGGGCGCAGACCGGGGAGCTGTTTTTT. Translation: CASSLISGRAQTGELFF.